This record concerns one T cell receptor beta chain sequence. This clonotype was detected ten times or more. Its binding antigen is unknown. No much larger clone is present one base from it, and per-base qualities are unavailable. The library was made by 5' RACE. Sequencing was carried out with an Illumina HiSeq 2500. A second roughly 6 to 12 cycle PCR used a sample-barcoded 5' primer and a J-beta primer mix. A template-switch 5' adaptor carrying 12 random nucleotides introduced a unique molecular identifier onto each TCR beta cDNA molecule. Each sample yielded at least 2.5 million CDR3-containing paired-end reads. The Mint cDNA synthesis kit, primed by a TRBC-specific oligonucleotide, was used to synthesize first-strand cDNA from all RNA. All cDNA was treated with uracil-DNA glycosylase and then went through a first 18-cycle PCR with the universal primers M1SS and BC2_uni_R. The paper's processing steps were these. For normalization, 1 million high-quality reads, each with a distinct molecular identifier, were randomly selected from each sample. Reads with shared molecular identifiers were discarded instead of being binned into consensus sequences. CDR3 identification, clonotype clustering and error correction used MiTCR with a Q25 quality threshold and the strictest error-elimination algorithm. A nonparametric unseen species model with Euler transformation was used to estimate lower-bound total TCR beta diversity. Clones were called with MiXCR by TCRdb after fastp trimmed the public reads at Q25, and only in-frame beta chains were retained. All rows with the same CDR3 protein become a single entry with the most common DNA and genes. These V and J calls derive from TCRdb rather than the authors' analysis. Counted in this sample were around 670,000 distinct CDR3 sequences; roughly 31% of them appeared once. Around 14% of the sample lies in the top ten.

The source of the sample is a study of blood T cells in healthy people across ages (dated by TCRdb to about 2015). As for the study more broadly: Template switching captured roughly one uniquely barcoded TCR beta cDNA molecule per two T cells in model experiments. Age-related changes in TCR beta repertoire diversity were measured in the study by deep sequencing normalized with unique cDNA molecular identifiers. The donors were split into four age groups: young (average 16 years), middle-aged (39), aged (more than 55) and long-lived (82). Donors of different ages were randomly distributed across sequencing lanes to avoid experimental bias. For two donors (one aged 18 to 30 and one aged 80 or older), the study analyzed two additional independent replicas of 1 million unique cDNA reads from the same blood draw.

The germline V gene (reference sequence) provides CDR1 DFQATT and CDR2 SNEGSKA. V trim: 6 bases; J trim: 4 bases; unmatched bases: 12. Counted from cysteine to phenylalanine, this CDR3 has 16 amino acids. The only DNA kept is the CDR3, 48 bases in frame from the first base. Systemically healthy Caucasian individuals from Russia, some 36 in total and aged roughly 6 to 100 years, were included as donors. Each donor gave about 9.7 milliliters of peripheral blood, drawn into EDTA-treated Vacutainer tubes. Ficoll-Paque density-gradient centrifugation was used to isolate PBMCs, with at least 6.5 million per sample. Trizol reagent was used to extract total RNA from the PBMCs, yielding at least 5.5 micrograms per sample. For every donor, flow cytometry on a PBMC aliquot measured the percentage of naive CD45RAhigh/CD27high T cells. What the authors observed across the whole study: Since profiling was done on bulk unsorted PBMCs, naive and antigen-experienced compartments could not be conclusively compared. Total diversity estimates from one million sequenced T cells were considered lower bounds and underestimates. There was a strong correlation between observed TCR beta diversity and the percentage of naive T cells measured by flow cytometry. Compared with the aged group, the long-lived group had more naive CD4+ T cells, fewer expanded clones and increased TCR diversity, suggesting age selection. Donor CMV infection status was unknown, potentially confounding age-related changes in expanded clonotypes. Observed TCR beta diversity per million T cells fell roughly linearly with age, and a significant reduction was already apparent by age roughly 41.

Rearrangement joined TRBV20-1 to TRBJ1-4, with 9 bases in between that match TRBD1. Sequencing used blood. The TCR was taken from a woman aged 80 or older in good health. In nucleotides, the sequence is TGCAGTGCCAGACCCGGGACAGGGCCTATTAATGAAAAACTGTTTTTT. This sequence encodes CSARPGTGPINEKLFF.